This entry describes one TCR beta chain. Germline V gene data show CDR1 as SQVTM and CDR2 as ANQGSEA. Trimming shortened V by 2 bases and J by 7 bases, and 20 bases separated the two germline ends. This CDR3 has 15 residues. The data are from a study of blood T cells in healthy people across ages. A second PCR of about 7 to 12 cycles used a sample-barcoded 5' primer and a J-beta primer mix. In TCRdb, the 5' RACE reads were re-called with MiXCR into one record per CDR3 protein. This table holds over 550,000 distinct CDR3 sequences, approximately 30% found once. The V and J genes are TRBV29-1 and TRBJ1-1; D unresolved. The TCR originated in an elderly woman in good health. The sample taken for sequencing was blood. As DNA, the CDR3 is TGCAGCGTTGAAAGGTTTGGGAGCTTGGGCTATGAAGCTTTCTTT. It yields the protein CSVERFGSLGYEAFF.